The TCR beta chain under discussion was sequenced for a study of cytomegalovirus exposure and HLA in healthy donors. Findings and limits, study-wide: The authors confirmed in vitro that a few CMV-associated chains were specific for CMV antigens. Analysis was carried out at a later point, and it linked a missense DCLRE1C variant to TCR beta V- and J-gene trimming. Of the V segments, some could not be distinguished, including TRBV6-2 and TRBV6-3, and were excluded.

Turning to this clone: The antigen is not known.

With 60 Vbeta and 13 Jbeta primers, the PCR was carried out. Sequenced by immunoSEQ multiplex PCR; TCRdb stores in-frame clones only, minus some. This sample has 95,000 to 150,000 clones, with more than 60% found just once. The CDR3 loop spans 20 amino acids. Germline V lookup: CDR1 MNHEY, CDR2 SMNVEV (reference sequence). V lost 4 bases to trimming and J lost 5 bases, with 30 bases between them. The specimen was PBMCs. The V gene is TRBV27, the J gene TRBJ1-5; tentatively, D is TRBD1 (5 bases). The TCR originated in a young man in good health and CMV-seronegative. The DNA of the CDR3 is TGTGCCAGCAGTTCCGGGTCCCTTAATGGGACTCTCTCAAAATATCAGCCCCAGCATTTT. Translation: CASSSGSLNGTLSKYQPQHF.